Listed here is a single T cell receptor beta chain. Trimming removed 4 bases from V and 2 bases from J; junction bases left unmatched: 9. Germline CDR1 reads SGHDN; CDR2 reads FVKESK. The length of the CDR3 is 16 residues. These data originate in a study of shared T cell receptors in the human thymus. Libraries were prepared by immunoSEQ multiplex PCR; TCRdb keeps only in-frame clonotypes and omits some of them. The sample holds some 760,000 clones; approximately 85% are singletons and the top ten take 0.008% to 0.011%. The same data also contributed to another study, on human thymus T cells. That study reports: Corrective heart surgery yielded resections, and these provided the thymus tissue. Biased V and J segment usage appeared in thymus and peripheral blood.

The sample consisted of thymocytes. The receptor's source is a girl under three years old with a congenital heart defect. The chain has TRBV14 and TRBJ2-3; 7 bases map to TRBD2. CDR3 nucleotides: TGTGCCAGCAGCCCTTCTCGGGGGGACCTCACAGATACGCAGTATTTT. This sequence encodes CASSPSRGDLTDTQYF.